The source of this T cell receptor beta chain is a study of blood T cell repertoires in COVID-19. Study-wide context: Researchers got acute and convalescent COVID-19 samples from the United States, Italy and Spain.

This clone came up once. Per germline, CDR1 SGHRS and CDR2 YFSETQ. The CDR3 has 14 amino acids. V was shortened by 0 bases and J by 5 bases, with 11 bases between the two germline ends. Patients from Seattle were sampled longitudinally, starting during active infection. The assay was immunoSEQ multiplex PCR, and TCRdb's table has in-frame clones only and misses some. The sample shows 250,000 to 300,000 clones, over 70% of them seen only once. The sample taken for sequencing was peripheral blood. The gene calls are TRBV5-1 and TRBJ1-2; D remains ambiguous. The origin of this receptor is a woman in her 70s with COVID-19, enrolled during active disease. The CDR3 spells CASSLEPEAYGYTF. The DNA for the CDR3 is TGCGCCAGCAGCTTGGAGCCAGAAGCGTATGGCTACACCTTC.